Listed below are T cell receptor beta chains from one sample, sequenced in a study of vaccination and CD4 T cells after COVID-19. From the PCR reads, TCRdb called clonotypes with MiXCR, one entry per CDR3 protein. The repertoire consists of 18,000 or so distinct CDR3 sequences, with 40% to 50% occurring once and the leading ten covering 4%. Their recognized antigens are unknown. The sample was CD4+ T cells from blood, cultured in vitro, taken before SARS-CoV-2 vaccination. All receptors come from a human donor who had recovered from COVID-19. Each CDR3 is given with its conserved first and last residue.

TRBJ2-1	TRBV7-2	CASSLEGSLGNEQFF
TRBJ1-1	TRBV7-3	CASSSQGPGTEAFF
TRBJ2-7	TRBV27	CASSDNDRTYEQYF
TRBJ1-1	TRBV6-1	CASKRREGGTEAFF
TRBJ2-7	TRBV30	CAWSDRQGIYEQYF
TRBJ2-2	TRBV6-1	CASSVGTGTNTGELFF
TRBJ1-2	TRBV28	CASLSGGARGYTF
TRBJ2-7	TRBV6-2/TRBV6-3	CASSLGRSYEQYF
TRBJ2-1	TRBV19	CASREGRSSYNEQFF
TRBJ2-3	TRBV7-2	CASSPSHSTDTQYF
TRBJ2-7	TRBV28	CASRGQGFSSEQYF
TRBJ1-1	TRBV27	CASSLLDRGLDTEAFF
TRBJ2-3	TRBV29-1	CSVDLTHADTQYF
TRBJ2-2	TRBV11-3	CASSLDPAGFTGELFF
TRBJ2-3	TRBV7-9	CASSGIGLAGGQLTDTQYF
TRBJ1-1	TRBV6-1	CASRQSGSPEAFF
TRBJ2-2	TRBV7-9	CASRPTGGGGELFF
TRBJ1-5	TRBV6-5	CASSSRQDSSQHF
TRBJ2-1	TRBV7-8	CASSLGLAGNEQFF
TRBJ2-7	TRBV20-1	CSARNRRLAEQYF
TRBJ2-2	TRBV27	CASSFGDTYTGELFF
TRBJ1-2	TRBV4-1	CASSQVPRTGADGYTF
TRBJ1-6	TRBV4-3	CASSQESRAPFNSPLHF
TRBJ1-5	TRBV7-2	CASSSVGRGRNQPQHF
TRBJ2-2	TRBV28	CASSLLRGITGELFF
TRBJ2-5	TRBV24-1	CATSEFRDRQETQYF
TRBJ2-5	TRBV20-1	CSAIPMAGGHQETQYF
TRBJ1-6	TRBV28	CASSPRTSYNSPLHF
TRBJ2-7	TRBV12-3/TRBV12-4	CASSLARDWTDEQYF
TRBJ2-5	TRBV11-3	CASSQRGLAGGRQETQYF
TRBJ2-3	TRBV27	CASSSYSGESTDTQYF
TRBJ2-6	TRBV4-1	CASSQVTGDSGANVLTF
.	TRBV6-1	CASSDEPTTAYEQYF
TRBJ1-2	TRBV5-4	CASSLARPNEGSYGYTF
TRBJ1-3	TRBV20-1	CSARDKAEMIYF
TRBJ1-6	TRBV20-1	CSARGNNSPLHF
TRBJ1-2	TRBV2	CASRVNYGYTF
TRBJ2-7	TRBV2	CASSDFSYEQYF
TRBJ2-5	TRBV11-1	CASSLGVTQETQYF
TRBJ2-7	TRBV7-9	CASSPVNYEQYF
TRBJ1-2	TRBV20-1	CSETFRVHGYTF
TRBJ2-7	TRBV11-1	CASSENRGPYEQYF
TRBJ1-5	TRBV20-1	CSARGDRGSYQPQHF